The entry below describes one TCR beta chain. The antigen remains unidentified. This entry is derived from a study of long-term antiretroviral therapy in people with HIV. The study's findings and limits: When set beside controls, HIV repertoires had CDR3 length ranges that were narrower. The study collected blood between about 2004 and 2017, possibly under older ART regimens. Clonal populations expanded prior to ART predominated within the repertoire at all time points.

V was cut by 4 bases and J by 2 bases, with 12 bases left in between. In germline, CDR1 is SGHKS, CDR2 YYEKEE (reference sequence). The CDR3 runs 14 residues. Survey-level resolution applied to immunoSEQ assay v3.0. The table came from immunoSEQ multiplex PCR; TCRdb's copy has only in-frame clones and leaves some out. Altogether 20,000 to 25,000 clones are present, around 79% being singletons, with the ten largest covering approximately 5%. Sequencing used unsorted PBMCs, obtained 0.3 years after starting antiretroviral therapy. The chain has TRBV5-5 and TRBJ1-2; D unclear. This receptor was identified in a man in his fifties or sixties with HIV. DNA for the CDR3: TGTGCCAGCAGCACCTGGACGGTGAACTATGGCTACACCTTC. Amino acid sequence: CASSTWTVNYGYTF.